This record looks at one T cell receptor beta chain sequence and its context. Antigen unknown. This sample stems from a study of cytomegalovirus exposure and HLA in healthy donors. Findings and limits, study-wide: An analysis was carried out at a later point. It showed that HLA-associated TCR beta chains were more clonally expanded than equally common non-associated chains.

The PCR was carried out with 60 Vbeta primers and 13 Jbeta primers. The protocol was immunoSEQ multiplex PCR, while the TCRdb copy is restricted to in-frame clones and leaves out a portion. The data show roughly 150,000 clones, over 75% seen once. The TCR was taken from a male donor in good health and CMV-seronegative. Sequenced sample: PBMCs.

The CDR3 region is CSVEDHGPAGMVADTQYF. CDR3 nucleotide sequence: TGCAGCGTTGAAGATCACGGGCCAGCGGGGATGGTTGCAGATACGCAGTATTTT. The rearrangement joins TRBV29-1 to TRBJ2-3, with 7 positions matching TRBD2. This CDR3 comprises 18 residues. Germline CDR1 and CDR2: SQVTM and ANQGSEA. V gave up 0 bases and J gave up 4 bases; unmatched junction bases: 16.